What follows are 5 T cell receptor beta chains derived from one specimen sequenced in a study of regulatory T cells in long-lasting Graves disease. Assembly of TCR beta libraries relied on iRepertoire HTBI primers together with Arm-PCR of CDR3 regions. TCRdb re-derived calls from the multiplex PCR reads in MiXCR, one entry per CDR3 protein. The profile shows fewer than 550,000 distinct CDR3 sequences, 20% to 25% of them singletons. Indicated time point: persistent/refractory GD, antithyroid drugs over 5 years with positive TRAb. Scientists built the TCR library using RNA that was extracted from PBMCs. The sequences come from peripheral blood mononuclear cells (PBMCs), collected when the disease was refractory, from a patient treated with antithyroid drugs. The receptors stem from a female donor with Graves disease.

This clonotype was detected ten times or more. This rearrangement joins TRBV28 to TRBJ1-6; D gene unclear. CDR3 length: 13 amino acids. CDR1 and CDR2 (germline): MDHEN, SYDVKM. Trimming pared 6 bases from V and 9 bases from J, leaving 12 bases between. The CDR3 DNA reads TGTGCCAGCAGGCCGGTGCAGGCTTCACCCCTCCACTTT. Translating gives CASRPVQASPLHF.

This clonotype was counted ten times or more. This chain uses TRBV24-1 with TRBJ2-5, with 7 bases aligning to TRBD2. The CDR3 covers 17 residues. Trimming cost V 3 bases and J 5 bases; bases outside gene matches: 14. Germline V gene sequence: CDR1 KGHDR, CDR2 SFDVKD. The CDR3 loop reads CATSDGPLGGSGETQYF. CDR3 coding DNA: TGTGCCACCAGTGATGGACCCCTTGGCGGGAGCGGCGAGACCCAGTACTTC.

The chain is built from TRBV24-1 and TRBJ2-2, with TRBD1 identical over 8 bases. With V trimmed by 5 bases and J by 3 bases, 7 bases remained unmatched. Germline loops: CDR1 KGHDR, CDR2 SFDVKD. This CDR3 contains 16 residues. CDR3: CATSAPGQAHTGELFF. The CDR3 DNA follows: TGTGCCACCAGTGCCCCGGGACAGGCGCACACCGGGGAGCTGTTTTTT.

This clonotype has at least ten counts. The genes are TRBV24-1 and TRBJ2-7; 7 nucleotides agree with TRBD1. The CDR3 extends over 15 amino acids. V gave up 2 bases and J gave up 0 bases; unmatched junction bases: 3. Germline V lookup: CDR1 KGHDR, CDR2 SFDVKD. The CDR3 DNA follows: TGTGCCACCAGTGATTCCAGGGGGATCTCCTACGAGCAGTACTTC. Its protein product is CATSDSRGISYEQYF.

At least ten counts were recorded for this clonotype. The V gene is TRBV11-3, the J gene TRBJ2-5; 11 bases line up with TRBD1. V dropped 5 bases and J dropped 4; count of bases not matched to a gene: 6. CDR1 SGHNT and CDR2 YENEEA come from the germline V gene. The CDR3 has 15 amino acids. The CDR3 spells CASSLGTGGRETQYF. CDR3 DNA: TGTGCCAGCAGCCTTGGGACAGGGGGAAGAGAGACCCAGTACTTC.